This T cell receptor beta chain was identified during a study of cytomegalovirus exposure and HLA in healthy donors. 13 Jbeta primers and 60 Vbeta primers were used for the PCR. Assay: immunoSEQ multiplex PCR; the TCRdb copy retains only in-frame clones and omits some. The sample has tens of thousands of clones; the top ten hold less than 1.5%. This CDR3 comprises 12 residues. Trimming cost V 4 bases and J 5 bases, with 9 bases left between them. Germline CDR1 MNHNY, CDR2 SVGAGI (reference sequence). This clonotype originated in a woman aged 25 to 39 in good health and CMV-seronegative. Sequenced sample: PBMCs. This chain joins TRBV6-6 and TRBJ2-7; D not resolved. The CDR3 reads CASSSQLNEQYF. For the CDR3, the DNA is TGTGCCAGCAGTTCCCAACTCAACGAGCAGTACTTC.